This is a list of T cell receptor beta chains from one sample in a study of T cell responses to AZD1222 COVID-19 vaccine. This table comes from immunoSEQ multiplex PCR, and its TCRdb copy is limited to in-frame clones, with some not included. The repertoire table contains 150,000 or so clones. Sequenced sample: peripheral blood. These receptors were taken from an adult in good health. CDR3s include the opening cysteine and the closing phenylalanine or tryptophan. D genes are given only for firm matches.

d_call: -; j_call: TRBJ2-7; v_call: TRBV5-4; cdr3_nt: TGTGCCAGCAGGACTGATCTTGGCTCCTACGAGCAGTACTTC; cdr3_aa: CASRTDLGSYEQYF
d_call: -; j_call: TRBJ1-5; v_call: TRBV11-2; cdr3_nt: TGTGCCAGCAGCTTAGATCTTATAAGGCGGGAAAGCAATCAGCCCCAGCATTTT; cdr3_aa: CASSLDLIRRESNQPQHF
d_call: TRBD1; j_call: TRBJ2-7; v_call: TRBV10-3; cdr3_nt: TGTGCCATCAGTGGTGGGACAGGGGGCCACGAGCAGTACTTC; cdr3_aa: CAISGGTGGHEQYF
d_call: -; j_call: TRBJ2-2; v_call: TRBV7-9; cdr3_nt: TGTGCCAGCAGCTTCAGGGAGGCGGCGTTCACCGGGGAGCTGTTTTTT; cdr3_aa: CASSFREAAFTGELFF
d_call: -; j_call: TRBJ2-7; v_call: TRBV10-1; cdr3_nt: TGCGCCAGCAGTGTACGGGTAACGGGGGAGCAGTACTTC; cdr3_aa: CASSVRVTGEQYF
d_call: TRBD1; j_call: TRBJ1-4; v_call: TRBV4-3; cdr3_nt: TGCGCCAGCAGCCAAGAGTCGGACAGGGGTAACGAAAAACTGTTTTTT; cdr3_aa: CASSQESDRGNEKLFF
d_call: TRBD1; j_call: TRBJ1-1; v_call: TRBV18; cdr3_nt: TGTGCCAGCTCACCAGGGACAGAGGATCCCGAAGCTTTCTTT; cdr3_aa: CASSPGTEDPEAFF
d_call: -; j_call: TRBJ1-4; v_call: TRBV6-5; cdr3_nt: TGTGCCAGCCGAACGAGGGAGGGTGAAAAACTGTTTTTT; cdr3_aa: CASRTREGEKLFF
d_call: -; j_call: TRBJ2-5; v_call: TRBV6-2/TRBV6-3; cdr3_nt: TGTGCCAGCAGTTACGGCGGACAAGAGACCCAGTACTTC; cdr3_aa: CASSYGGQETQYF
d_call: TRBD2; j_call: TRBJ2-1; v_call: TRBV7-8; cdr3_nt: TGTGCCAGCAGCTTAGAGGTCGGGGGGGCCCTCCATGAGCAGTTCTTC; cdr3_aa: CASSLEVGGALHEQFF
d_call: TRBD1; j_call: TRBJ2-7; v_call: TRBV5-1; cdr3_nt: TGCGCCAGCAGCCCACCGGACAGGGGGCTCTACGAGCAGTACTTC; cdr3_aa: CASSPPDRGLYEQYF
d_call: -; j_call: TRBJ1-5; v_call: TRBV4-2; cdr3_nt: TGTGCCAGCAGCCAAGAGTACAGTGGCAATCAGCCCCAGCATTTT; cdr3_aa: CASSQEYSGNQPQHF
d_call: TRBD1; j_call: TRBJ2-3; v_call: TRBV19; cdr3_nt: TGTGCCAGTAGGGACAGGGTAAGGGGTACGCAGTATTTT; cdr3_aa: CASRDRVRGTQYF
d_call: -; j_call: TRBJ1-6; v_call: TRBV27; cdr3_nt: TGTGCCAGCAGGGGAGGGAATTCACCCCTCCACTTT; cdr3_aa: CASRGGNSPLHF
d_call: -; j_call: TRBJ2-7; v_call: TRBV6-6; cdr3_nt: TGTGCCAGCAGTTACGGTCCAGACCTCTACGAGCAGTACTTC; cdr3_aa: CASSYGPDLYEQYF
d_call: -; j_call: TRBJ1-2; v_call: TRBV24-1; cdr3_nt: TGTGCCACCCCTGAGCGGGACACTTTCTATGGCTACACCTTC; cdr3_aa: CATPERDTFYGYTF
d_call: -; j_call: TRBJ1-1; v_call: TRBV30; cdr3_nt: TGTGCCCTCAACGCATTCGCAGTGAACACTGAAGCTTTCTTT; cdr3_aa: CALNAFAVNTEAFF
d_call: -; j_call: TRBJ1-1; v_call: TRBV7-9; cdr3_nt: TGTGCCAGCAGTCCATTACAGAACTCCAGGTACACTGAAGCTTTCTTT; cdr3_aa: CASSPLQNSRYTEAFF
d_call: TRBD2; j_call: TRBJ2-1; v_call: TRBV7-2; cdr3_nt: TGTGCCAGCAGCTTAAAGACCGGGACTAGCGGGGGCTACAATGAGCAGTTCTTC; cdr3_aa: CASSLKTGTSGGYNEQFF
d_call: -; j_call: TRBJ1-2; v_call: TRBV6-5; cdr3_nt: TGTGCCAGCAGTTACTCTGGGACCTATGGCTACACCTTC; cdr3_aa: CASSYSGTYGYTF
d_call: TRBD1; j_call: TRBJ1-1; v_call: TRBV4-1; cdr3_nt: TGCGCCAGCAGCCAAGTTGCAGGGGGCACTGAAGCTTTCTTT; cdr3_aa: CASSQVAGGTEAFF
d_call: TRBD1; j_call: TRBJ1-1; v_call: TRBV6-2/TRBV6-3; cdr3_nt: TGTGCCAGCAGTTCGGGTCCCAGGGGGCGGGCTGAAGCTTTCTTT; cdr3_aa: CASSSGPRGRAEAFF
d_call: -; j_call: TRBJ2-5; v_call: TRBV9; cdr3_nt: TGTGCCAGCAGCGTACGGGAGCAAGAGACCCAGTACTTC; cdr3_aa: CASSVREQETQYF
d_call: -; j_call: TRBJ1-2; v_call: TRBV5-1; cdr3_nt: TGCGCCAGCAGCTCACGGGGGGACTATGGCTACACCTTC; cdr3_aa: CASSSRGDYGYTF
d_call: TRBD1; j_call: TRBJ1-5; v_call: TRBV30; cdr3_nt: TGTGCCTGGAGCCCGGGGACAGGCAATCAGCCCCAGCATTTT; cdr3_aa: CAWSPGTGNQPQHF
d_call: -; j_call: TRBJ1-2; v_call: TRBV27; cdr3_nt: TGTGCCAGCAGTTTATCGGGGGGGGGAGTTTATGGCTACACCTTC; cdr3_aa: CASSLSGGGVYGYTF
d_call: -; j_call: TRBJ2-7; v_call: TRBV6-1; cdr3_nt: TGTGCCAGCAGTGAAGGGGCCGGGACAACCTTCTACGAGCAGTACTTC; cdr3_aa: CASSEGAGTTFYEQYF
d_call: -; j_call: TRBJ2-7; v_call: TRBV5-1; cdr3_nt: TGCGCCAGCAGCTTGATGGCCCCAGGGGCACAGTACGAGCAGTACTTC; cdr3_aa: CASSLMAPGAQYEQYF
d_call: -; j_call: TRBJ2-2; v_call: TRBV18; cdr3_nt: TGTGCCAGCTCACCATTATGGGCCGGGGAGCTGTTTTTT; cdr3_aa: CASSPLWAGELFF
d_call: -; j_call: TRBJ1-1; v_call: TRBV2; cdr3_nt: TGTGCCAGCGTGAAGGGGGGGGCTGGAGGCCCCAACATGGCTGAAGCTTTCTTT; cdr3_aa: CASVKGGAGGPNMAEAFF
d_call: -; j_call: TRBJ1-2; v_call: TRBV28; cdr3_nt: TGTGCCAGCAGTTCCCACGTCGGGGGGCGAAGGAGTATGGGAGGCTACACCTTC; cdr3_aa: CASSSHVGGRRSMGGYTF
d_call: -; j_call: TRBJ1-1; v_call: TRBV6-2/TRBV6-3; cdr3_nt: TGTGCCAGCAGTGGGACTATGCCCACTGAAGCTTTCTTT; cdr3_aa: CASSGTMPTEAFF
d_call: TRBD1; j_call: TRBJ1-2; v_call: TRBV6-5; cdr3_nt: TGTGCCAGCGGACAGGGTCCCTATGGCTACACCTTC; cdr3_aa: CASGQGPYGYTF